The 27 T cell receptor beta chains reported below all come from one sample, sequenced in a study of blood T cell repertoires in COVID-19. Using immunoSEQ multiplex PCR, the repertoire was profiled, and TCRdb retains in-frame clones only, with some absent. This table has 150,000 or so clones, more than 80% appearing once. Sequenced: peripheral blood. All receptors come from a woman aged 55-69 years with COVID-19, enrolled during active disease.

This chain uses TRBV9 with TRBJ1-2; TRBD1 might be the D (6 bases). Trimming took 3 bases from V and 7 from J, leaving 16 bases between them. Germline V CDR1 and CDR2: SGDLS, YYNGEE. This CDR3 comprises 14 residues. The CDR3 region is CASSAQGGVFGYTF. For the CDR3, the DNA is TGTGCCAGCAGCGCCCAAGGGGGGGTTTTTGGCTACACCTTC.

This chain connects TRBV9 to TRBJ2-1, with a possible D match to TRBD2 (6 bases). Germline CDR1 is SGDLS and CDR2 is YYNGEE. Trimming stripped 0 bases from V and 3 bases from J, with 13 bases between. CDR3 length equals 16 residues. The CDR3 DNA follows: TGTGCCAGCAGCGTAGAAGGGCGGGGATTCTACAATGAGCAGTTCTTC. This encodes CASSVEGRGFYNEQFF.

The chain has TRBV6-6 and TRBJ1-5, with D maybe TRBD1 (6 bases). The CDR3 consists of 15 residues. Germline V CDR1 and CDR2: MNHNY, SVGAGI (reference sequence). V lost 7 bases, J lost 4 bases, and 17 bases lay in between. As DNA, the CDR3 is TGTGCCAGCACCTACAGGTCAGGGGTGAATCAGCCCCAGCATTTT. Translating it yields CASTYRSGVNQPQHF.

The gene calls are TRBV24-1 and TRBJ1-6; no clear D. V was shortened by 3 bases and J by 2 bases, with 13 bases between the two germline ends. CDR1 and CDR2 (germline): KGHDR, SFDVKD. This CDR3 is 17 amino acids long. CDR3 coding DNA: TGTGCCACCAGTGATCGGGTACACCCGACCTATAATTCACCCCTCCACTTT. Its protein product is CATSDRVHPTYNSPLHF.

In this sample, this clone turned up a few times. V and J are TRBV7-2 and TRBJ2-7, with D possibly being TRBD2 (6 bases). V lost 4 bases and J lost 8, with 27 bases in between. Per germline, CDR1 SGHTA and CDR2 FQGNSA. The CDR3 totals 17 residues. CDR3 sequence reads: CASSSSKRAGRVDQQYF. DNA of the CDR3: TGTGCCAGCAGCTCATCCAAAAGGGCGGGGCGGGTTGACCAGCAGTACTTC.

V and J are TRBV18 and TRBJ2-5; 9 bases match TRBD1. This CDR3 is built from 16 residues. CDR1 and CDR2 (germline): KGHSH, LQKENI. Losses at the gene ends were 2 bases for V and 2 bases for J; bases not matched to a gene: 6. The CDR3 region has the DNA TGTGCCAGCTCACCATCGGACAGGGGTTGGCAAGAGACCCAGTACTTC. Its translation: CASSPSDRGWQETQYF.

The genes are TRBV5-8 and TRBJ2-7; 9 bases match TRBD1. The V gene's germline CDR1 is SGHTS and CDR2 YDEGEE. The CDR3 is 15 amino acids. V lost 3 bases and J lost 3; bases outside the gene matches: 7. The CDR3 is CASSSRQGVLYEQYF. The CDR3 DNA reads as TGTGCCAGCAGCTCTAGACAGGGGGTCCTCTACGAGCAGTACTTC.

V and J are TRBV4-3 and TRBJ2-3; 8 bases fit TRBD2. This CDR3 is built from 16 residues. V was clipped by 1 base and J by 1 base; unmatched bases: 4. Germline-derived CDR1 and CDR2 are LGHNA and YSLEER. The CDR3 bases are TGCGCCAGCAGCCAAGGTTGGCGGGGGGGCACAGATACGCAGTATTTT. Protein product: CASSQGWRGGTDTQYF.

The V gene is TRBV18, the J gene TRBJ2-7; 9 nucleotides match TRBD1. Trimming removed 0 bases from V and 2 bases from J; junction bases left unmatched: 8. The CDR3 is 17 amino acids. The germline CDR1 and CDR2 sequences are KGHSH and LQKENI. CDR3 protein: CASSPPSRDRDPYEQYF. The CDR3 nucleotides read TGTGCCAGCTCACCACCGAGCCGGGACAGGGACCCCTACGAGCAGTACTTC.

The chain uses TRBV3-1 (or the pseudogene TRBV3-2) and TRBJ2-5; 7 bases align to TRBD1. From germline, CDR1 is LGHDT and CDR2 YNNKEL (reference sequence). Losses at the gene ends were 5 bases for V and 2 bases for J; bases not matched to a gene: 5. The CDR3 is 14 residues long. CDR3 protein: CASSLGQQQETQYF. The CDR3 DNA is TGTGCCAGCAGCTTGGGACAGCAGCAAGAGACCCAGTACTTC.

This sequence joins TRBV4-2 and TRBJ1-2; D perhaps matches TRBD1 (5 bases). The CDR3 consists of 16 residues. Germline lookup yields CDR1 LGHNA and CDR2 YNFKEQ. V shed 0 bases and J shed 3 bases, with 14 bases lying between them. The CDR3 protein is CASSQDTRGRDYGYTF. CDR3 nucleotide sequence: TGTGCCAGCAGCCAAGATACCCGCGGCAGGGACTATGGCTACACCTTC.

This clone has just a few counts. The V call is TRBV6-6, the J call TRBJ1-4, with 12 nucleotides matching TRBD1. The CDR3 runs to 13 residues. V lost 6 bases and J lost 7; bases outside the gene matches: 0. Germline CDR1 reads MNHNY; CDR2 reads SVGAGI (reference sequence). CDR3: CASRGQGAEKLFF. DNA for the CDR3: TGTGCCAGCAGGGGACAGGGGGCTGAAAAACTGTTTTTT.

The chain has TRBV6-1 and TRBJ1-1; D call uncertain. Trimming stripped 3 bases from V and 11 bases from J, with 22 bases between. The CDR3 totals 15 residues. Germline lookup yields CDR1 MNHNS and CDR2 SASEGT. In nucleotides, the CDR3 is TGTGCCAGCAGTGAGGCGGAGGGCTTTTTATTTCGGGCTTTCTTT. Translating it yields CASSEAEGFLFRAFF.

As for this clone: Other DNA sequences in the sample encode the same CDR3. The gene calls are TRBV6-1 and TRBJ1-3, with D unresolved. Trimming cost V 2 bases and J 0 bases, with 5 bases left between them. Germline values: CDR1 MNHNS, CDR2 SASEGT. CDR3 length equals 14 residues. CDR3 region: CASSERGSGNTIYF. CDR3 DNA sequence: TGTGCCAGCAGTGAAAGAGGCTCTGGAAACACCATATATTTT.

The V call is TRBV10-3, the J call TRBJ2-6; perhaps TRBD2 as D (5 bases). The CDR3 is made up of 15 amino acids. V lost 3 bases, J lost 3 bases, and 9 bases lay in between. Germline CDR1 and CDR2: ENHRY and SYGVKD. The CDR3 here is CAISDRGYGANVLTF. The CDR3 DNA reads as TGTGCCATCAGTGATCGGGGATATGGGGCCAACGTCCTGACTTTC.

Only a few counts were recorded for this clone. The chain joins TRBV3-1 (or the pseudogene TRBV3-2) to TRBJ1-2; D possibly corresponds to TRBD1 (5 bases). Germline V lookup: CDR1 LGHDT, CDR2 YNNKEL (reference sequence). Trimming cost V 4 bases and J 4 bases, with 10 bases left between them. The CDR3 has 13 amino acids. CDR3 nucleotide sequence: TGTGCCAGCAGCCTCCCAGGGCGCTATGGCTACACCTTC. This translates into CASSLPGRYGYTF.

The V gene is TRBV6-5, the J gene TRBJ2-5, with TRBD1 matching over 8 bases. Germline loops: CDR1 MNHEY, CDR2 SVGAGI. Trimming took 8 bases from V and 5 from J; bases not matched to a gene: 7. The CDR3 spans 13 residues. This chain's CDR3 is CASASGQDETQYF. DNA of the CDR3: TGTGCCAGCGCCTCGGGACAGGATGAGACCCAGTACTTC.

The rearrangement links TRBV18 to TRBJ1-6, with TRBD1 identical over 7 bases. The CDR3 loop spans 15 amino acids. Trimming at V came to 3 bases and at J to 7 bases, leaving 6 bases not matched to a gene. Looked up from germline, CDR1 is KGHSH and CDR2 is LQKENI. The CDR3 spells CASSPGRRGNSPLHF. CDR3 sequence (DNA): TGTGCCAGCTCACCGGGACGCAGGGGGAATTCACCCCTCCACTTT.

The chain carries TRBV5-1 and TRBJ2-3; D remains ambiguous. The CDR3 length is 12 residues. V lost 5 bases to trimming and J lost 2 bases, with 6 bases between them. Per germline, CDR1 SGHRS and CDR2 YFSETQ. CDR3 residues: CASRQYTDTQYF. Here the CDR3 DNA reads TGCGCCAGCAGACAATACACAGATACGCAGTATTTT.

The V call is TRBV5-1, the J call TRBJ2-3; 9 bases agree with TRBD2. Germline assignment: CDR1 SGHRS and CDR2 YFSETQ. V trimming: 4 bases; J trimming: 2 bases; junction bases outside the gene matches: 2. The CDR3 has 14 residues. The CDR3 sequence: CASSLAGSTDTQYF. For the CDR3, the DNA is TGCGCCAGCAGCCTAGCGGGGTCCACAGATACGCAGTATTTT.

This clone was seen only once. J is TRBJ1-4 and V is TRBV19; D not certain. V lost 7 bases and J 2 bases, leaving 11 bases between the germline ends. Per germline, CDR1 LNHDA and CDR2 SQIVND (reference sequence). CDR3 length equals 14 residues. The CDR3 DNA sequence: TGTGCCAGTACCTCCCTGCGCACTAATGAAAAACTGTTTTTT. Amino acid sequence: CASTSLRTNEKLFF.

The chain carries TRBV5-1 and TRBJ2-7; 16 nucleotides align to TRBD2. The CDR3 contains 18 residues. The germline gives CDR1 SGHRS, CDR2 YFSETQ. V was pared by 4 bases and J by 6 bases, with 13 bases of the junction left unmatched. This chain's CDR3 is CASSPGTSGGDLGVEQYF. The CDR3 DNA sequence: TGCGCCAGCAGCCCCGGGACTAGCGGGGGGGATCTTGGGGTCGAGCAGTACTTC.

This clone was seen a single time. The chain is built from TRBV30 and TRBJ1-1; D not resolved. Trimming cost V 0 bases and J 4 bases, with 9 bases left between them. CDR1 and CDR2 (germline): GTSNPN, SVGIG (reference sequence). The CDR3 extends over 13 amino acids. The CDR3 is CAWSVGSGTEAFF. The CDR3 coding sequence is TGTGCCTGGAGTGTAGGGAGCGGCACTGAAGCTTTCTTT.

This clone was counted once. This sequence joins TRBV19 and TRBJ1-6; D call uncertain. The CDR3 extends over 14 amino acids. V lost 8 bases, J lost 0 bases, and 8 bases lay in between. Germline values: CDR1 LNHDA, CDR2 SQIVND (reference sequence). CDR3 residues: CASGLSSYNSPLHF. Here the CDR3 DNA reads TGTGCCAGTGGGCTTAGCTCCTATAATTCACCCCTCCACTTT.

For the CDR3, the DNA is TGCGCCAGCAGCACGGACAGGCCGAACACTGAAGCTTTCTTT. This gives the protein CASSTDRPNTEAFF. This chain connects TRBV4-3 to TRBJ1-1; 7 nucleotides match TRBD1. Trimming took 5 bases from V and 1 from J; bases not matched to a gene: 4. The CDR3 length is 14 residues. Germline CDR1 and CDR2: LGHNA and YSLEER.

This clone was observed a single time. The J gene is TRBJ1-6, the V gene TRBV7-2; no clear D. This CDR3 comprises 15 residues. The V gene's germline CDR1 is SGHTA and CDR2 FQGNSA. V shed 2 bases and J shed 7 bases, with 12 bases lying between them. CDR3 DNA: TGTGCCAGCAGCTTATACGAGAGCCGGAATTCACCCCTCCACTTT. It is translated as CASSLYESRNSPLHF.

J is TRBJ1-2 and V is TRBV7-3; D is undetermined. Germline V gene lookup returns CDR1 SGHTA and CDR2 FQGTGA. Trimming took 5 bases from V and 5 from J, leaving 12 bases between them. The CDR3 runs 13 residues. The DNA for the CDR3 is TGTGCCAGCAGCGCGGGGAGGGAGTATGGCTACACCTTC. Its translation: CASSAGREYGYTF. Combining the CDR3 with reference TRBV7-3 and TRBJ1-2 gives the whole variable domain GAGVSQTPSNKVTEKGKYVELRCDPISGHTALYWYRQSLGQGPEFLIYFQGTGAADDSGLPNDRFFAVRPEGSVSTLKIQRTERGDSAVYLCASSAGREYGYTFGSGTRLTVV.